Below are 3 T cell receptor beta chains sequenced from a single sample in a study of cytomegalovirus exposure and HLA in healthy donors. Profiled with immunoSEQ multiplex PCR; TCRdb holds only in-frame clones, not every one. The table includes fewer than 200,000 clones, about 80% detected once. The sample taken for sequencing was PBMCs. The receptors shown here come from a woman under 30 in good health and CMV-seropositive.

In this sample, this clone turned up a few times. V usage is TRBV10-3 and J usage is TRBJ1-2; D may be TRBD1 (5 bases). The V gene lost 2 bases and the J gene lost 5 bases, with 15 bases spanning the gap. CDR3 size: 15 residues. CDR1 is ENHRY, CDR2 SYGVKD, per germline. The CDR3 DNA reads as TGTGCCATCAGTGAGACGGGCAGGGCGCCTTATGGCTACACCTTC. Amino acids: CAISETGRAPYGYTF.

The chain is built from TRBV4-2 and TRBJ2-3; D is undetermined. The V gene's germline CDR1 is LGHNA and CDR2 YNFKEQ. V lost 4 bases, J lost 2 bases, and 16 bases lay in between. This CDR3 region has 16 residues. Here the CDR3 reads CASSPPTASITDTQYF. The CDR3 DNA follows: TGTGCCAGCAGCCCTCCGACTGCCTCTATCACAGATACGCAGTATTTT.

This clone was picked up one time. This chain uses TRBV29-1 with TRBJ2-7; 8 nucleotides agree with TRBD2. CDR3 length: 16 residues. Trimming removed 0 bases from V and 5 bases from J; junction bases left unmatched: 12. The germline CDR1 and CDR2 sequences are SQVTM and ANQGSEA. CDR3 sequence: CSVEDRVAGGANEQYF. The CDR3 nucleotides are TGCAGCGTTGAAGATCGTGTCGCGGGGGGTGCGAACGAGCAGTACTTC.